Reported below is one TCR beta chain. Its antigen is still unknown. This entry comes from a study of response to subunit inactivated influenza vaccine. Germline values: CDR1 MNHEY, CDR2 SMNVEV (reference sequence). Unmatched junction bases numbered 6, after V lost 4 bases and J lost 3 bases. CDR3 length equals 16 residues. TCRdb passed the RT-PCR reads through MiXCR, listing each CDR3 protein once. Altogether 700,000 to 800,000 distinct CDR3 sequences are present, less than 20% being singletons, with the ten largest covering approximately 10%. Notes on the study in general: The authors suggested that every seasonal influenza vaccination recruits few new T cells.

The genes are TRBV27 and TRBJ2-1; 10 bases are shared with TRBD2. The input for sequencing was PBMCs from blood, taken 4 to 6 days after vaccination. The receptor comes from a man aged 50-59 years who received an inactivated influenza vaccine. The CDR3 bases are TGTGCCAGCAGTTCCCAAGGACTAGCGGTCTACAATGAGCAGTTCTTC. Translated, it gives CASSSQGLAVYNEQFF.